This T cell receptor (beta chain) was sequenced during a study of CD8 T cells in Susac syndrome. Details on this clonotype: Its antigen is not identified.

Reverse transcription of roughly 0.5 to 1 ug RNA was carried out with random hexamers. TCRdb re-called the immunoSEQ multiplex PCR reads through MiXCR, storing one row per CDR3 protein. This sample has about 200,000 distinct CDR3 sequences, with 92% found just once. Study-level results: It was acknowledged in the study that the number of individuals who were included in its TCR sequencing and HLA analysis was relatively small.

Trimming left V 0 bases short and J 7 bases short, with 14 bases between. Germline V CDR1 and CDR2: SGDLS, YYNGEE. This CDR3 contains 15 residues. TCR beta sequencing was performed on blood CD8+ and CD4+ T cells. Negative isolation was used for CD8+ and CD4+ T cells, and FACS enrichment was applied to TEMRA cells. The chain joins TRBV9 to TRBJ2-1; maybe TRBD2 (7 bases). This clonotype was obtained from a human donor with multiple sclerosis. Sequencing was carried out using CD8+ T cells from PBMCs. CDR3 nucleotide sequence: TGTGCCAGCAGCGTAGGGGGGGGCCAGGGGAATGAGCAGTTCTTC. Translated: CASSVGGGQGNEQFF. Supplemented by reference TRBV9 and TRBJ2-1, the full variable domain reads DSGVTQTPKHLITATGQRVTLRCSPRSGDLSVYWYQQSLDQGLQFLIQYYNGEERAKGNILERFSAQQFPDLHSELNLSSLELGDSALYFCASSVGGGQGNEQFFGPGTRLTVL.